These T cell receptor beta chains were read from a single sample in a study of CD8 T cells in cerebrospinal fluid in Alzheimer's disease. TCRdb re-called the 10x single-cell sequencing reads; every CDR3 protein appears as one record, without DNA. The sample has about 1,000 distinct CDR3 sequences. Sequenced sample: cerebrospinal fluid. These receptors all stem from a human donor in good health. The CDR3 runs from the conserved cysteine through the conserved F or W. The order of the fields is clone size, J gene, V gene, CDR3 protein. Clone size is shown for a subset of rows, as once, few, many or a class of expanded clone.

>large|TRBJ2-7|TRBV4-1
CASSLAPDRQTYEQYF
>large|TRBJ2-7|TRBV10-3
CAINTPGTYEQYF
>medium-sized|TRBJ1-2|TRBV5-1
CASSLAVTGPGGYTF
>medium-sized|TRBJ2-3|TRBV10-2
CASSQRGTDTQYF
>large|TRBJ1-1|TRBV3-1
CASSYRGTEAFF
>medium-sized|TRBJ1-2|TRBV5-1
CASSLAQGARGYTF
>large|TRBJ2-1|TRBV9
CASSVGREQFF
>large|TRBJ2-5|TRBV4-2
CASSQSRSGSHQETQYF
>-|TRBJ2-2|TRBV19
CASSALALNTGELFF
>large|TRBJ1-3|TRBV5-1
CASSLDAQVSGNTIYF
>large|TRBJ2-1|TRBV20-1
CSAIAGVINEQFF
>medium-sized|TRBJ1-1|TRBV19
CASSIRYNTEAFF
>medium-sized|TRBJ1-2|TRBV18
CASSPLYKGTDGGYTF
>medium-sized|TRBJ1-3|TRBV7-9
CASSLLGDSGNTIYF
>medium-sized|TRBJ1-6|TRBV5-1
CASSLRTQNSPLHF
>medium-sized|TRBJ2-5|TRBV2
CASSEGQLQETQYF